The TCR beta chain under discussion was sequenced for a study of T-cell reconstitution after alpha-beta-depleted transplantation in children. Researchers prepared the TCRbeta library using unique molecular identifiers, the study reports. TCRdb re-derived calls from the PCR reads in MiXCR, one entry per CDR3 protein. Of 420,000 or so distinct CDR3 sequences listed, roughly 11% are singletons. The clonotype was recovered from a human donor who donated a stem cell graft to a child with acute myeloid leukemia. The sample here was PBMCs from the stem cell graft donor, taken from the stem cell graft.

CDR3 sequence: CASIGSVNEAFF. The CDR3 bases are TGCGCCAGCATTGGGTCGGTAAATGAAGCTTTCTTT. The V gene is TRBV5-1, the J gene TRBJ1-1; D not certain. V lost 6 bases and J lost 7, with 13 bases in between. This CDR3 has 12 amino acids. Germline assignment: CDR1 SGHRS and CDR2 YFSETQ.